These T cell receptor beta chains were read from a single sample in a study of Ad26.COV2.S vaccination and SARS-CoV-2 variants. Generated by immunoSEQ multiplex PCR, the TCRdb table keeps only in-frame clones and is missing some. This table holds hundreds of thousands of clones, about 91% found once. This specimen was peripheral blood, taken in a trial of Ad26.COV2.S vaccine versus placebo. The receptors stem from a person aged 18-60 years who received the Ad26.COV2.S COVID-19 vaccine or a placebo. CDR3s include the opening cysteine and the closing phenylalanine or tryptophan. A D gene is named only where the DNA matches it firmly. The size field is filled for only some rows; it gives once, few, many or a size class.

cdr3_length j_call v_call d_call clone_size cdr3_nt cdr3_aa
15 TRBJ1-5 TRBV16 TRBD1 once TGTGCCAGCAGCCCTACAGGGGTCTACAATCAGCCCCAGCATTTT CASSPTGVYNQPQHF
14 TRBJ2-3 TRBV4-1 TRBD2 - TGCGCCAGCAGCCATCCGGGACTAGAGGATACGCAGTATTTT CASSHPGLEDTQYF
17 TRBJ1-5 TRBV7-9 TRBD1 - TGTGCCAGCAGCTTATTTCAGGGGGGGATGGGCAATCAGCCCCAGCATTTT CASSLFQGGMGNQPQHF
18 TRBJ2-6 TRBV7-9 - - TGTGCCAGCAGCTTATACTTATACGCCCGGTTTGGGGCCAACGTCCTGACTTTC CASSLYLYARFGANVLTF
13 TRBJ2-1 TRBV12-3/TRBV12-4 - once TGTGCCAGCAGTTTGCGCAGGGGCAATGAGCAGTTCTTC CASSLRRGNEQFF
15 TRBJ1-6 TRBV6-5 - - TGTGCCAGCAGTTACCTCCTAGGAGCGGGATCACCCCTCCACTTT CASSYLLGAGSPLHF
15 TRBJ2-3 TRBV6-5 TRBD2 few TGTGCCAGCGGCTCCGGGACTAGAGGCACAGATACGCAGTATTTT CASGSGTRGTDTQYF
15 TRBJ1-6 TRBV18 - - TGTGCCAGCACACCCGGTCAGGGGAATAATTCACCCCTCCACTTT CASTPGQGNNSPLHF
17 TRBJ1-6 TRBV7-9 - few TGTGCCAGCAGCTTAGCCCCTGTGGGGATGGTTCGCGCACCCCTCCACTTT CASSLAPVGMVRAPLHF
14 TRBJ1-1 TRBV7-8 - - TGTGCCAGCAGCCGAGGAAGCATGAACACTGAAGCTTTCTTT CASSRGSMNTEAFF
14 TRBJ2-4 TRBV2 - - TGTGCCAGCACCCAAACTAATGCCAAAAACATTCAGTACTTC CASTQTNAKNIQYF
13 TRBJ1-5 TRBV19 - - TGTGCCAGTAGTCCCACCTACATCCAGCCCCAGCATTTT CASSPTYIQPQHF
14 TRBJ2-7 TRBV7-9 - - TGTGCCAGCAGCGTTTCCGGGACAACTTACGAGCAGTACTTC CASSVSGTTYEQYF
15 TRBJ2-3 TRBV5-8 - - TGTGCCAGCAGTCCCCTCCGGGGCCGCACAGATACGCAGTATTTT CASSPLRGRTDTQYF
15 TRBJ2-2 TRBV5-4 TRBD1 - TGTGCCAGCAGCTTGGGATGGGACAGGCCCGGGGAGCTGTTTTTT CASSLGWDRPGELFF
15 TRBJ2-5 TRBV7-2 TRBD1 - TGTGCCAGCAGCTTAGACGCGCAGGGGGCAGAGACCCAGTACTTC CASSLDAQGAETQYF
16 TRBJ2-2 TRBV4-2 TRBD2 few TGTGCCAGCAGCCAAGGACGGACTAGCTACACCGGGGAGCTGTTTTTT CASSQGRTSYTGELFF
18 TRBJ2-2 TRBV3-1/TRBV3-2 TRBD1 - TGTGCCAGCAGCCAATTATTTCCGGGACAGAAGAACACCGGGGAGCTGTTTTTT CASSQLFPGQKNTGELFF
11 TRBJ2-7 TRBV18 - - TGTGCCAGCTCACTATCAGAGGAGCAGTACTTC CASSLSEEQYF
15 TRBJ2-2 TRBV5-1 - - TGCGCCAGCAGCTTCCGACACATGAACACCGGGGAGCTGTTTTTT CASSFRHMNTGELFF
15 TRBJ2-3 TRBV19 - - TGTGCCAGTAGTATTACTCGAGTGGGCACAGATACGCAGTATTTT CASSITRVGTDTQYF
14 TRBJ1-1 TRBV5-5 - - TGTGCCAGCAGCTTCAGGGGAGATGACACTGAAGCTTTCTTT CASSFRGDDTEAFF
15 TRBJ2-3 TRBV4-1 - - TGCGCCAGCAGCCTATCGGGGCCTGCGGCAGATACGCAGTATTTT CASSLSGPAADTQYF
13 TRBJ1-5 TRBV11-3 - - TGTGCCAGCAGCTTAAGCGATTTTCAGCCCCAGCATTTT CASSLSDFQPQHF
18 TRBJ1-3 TRBV18 TRBD1 - TGTGCCAGCTCACACAAATCGGCCGGGACAGTCGCTGGAAACACCATATATTTT CASSHKSAGTVAGNTIYF
12 TRBJ1-2 TRBV5-4 TRBD1 - TGTGCCAGCAGTCGGGACAGCTATGGCTACACCTTC CASSRDSYGYTF
17 TRBJ2-2 TRBV24-1 TRBD1 - TGTGCCACCAGTGACCCCCGGGGACAGGGTCACACCGGGGAGCTGTTTTTT CATSDPRGQGHTGELFF
15 TRBJ1-4 TRBV6-5 - - TGTGCCAGCAACCGAATTGGGGGGGCTAATGAAAAACTGTTTTTT CASNRIGGANEKLFF
15 TRBJ2-4 TRBV19 - - TGTGCCAGTAGTATTAGGGGACCCTTCGGGGACATTCAGTACTTC CASSIRGPFGDIQYF
13 TRBJ2-3 TRBV4-3 - - TGCGCCAGCAGCCAAGAGAACAGGGATACGCAGTATTTT CASSQENRDTQYF
20 TRBJ2-1 TRBV27 TRBD2 - TGTGCCAGCAGTCCCCTATCCGCATTTCCGGGACTAGCGACTCAGGATGAGCAGTTCTTC CASSPLSAFPGLATQDEQFF
14 TRBJ2-7 TRBV7-9 - once TGTGCCAGCAGCTTAGCGCTAGGCGCCTACGAGCAGTACTTC CASSLALGAYEQYF
15 TRBJ2-7 TRBV11-1 TRBD1 - TGTGCCAGCAGTCGGACCGGGACAGCTACCTACGAGCAGTACTTC CASSRTGTATYEQYF
13 TRBJ1-4 TRBV14 TRBD1 few TGTGCCAGCAGCCGGGACAGAGGGGAAAAACTGTTTTTT CASSRDRGEKLFF
14 TRBJ2-5 TRBV25-1 - - TGTGCCAGCAGTGATTCTAGGGCGGGAGAGACCCAGTACTTC CASSDSRAGETQYF
12 TRBJ1-2 TRBV6-5 - - TGTGCCAGCAGGACTTACTCCTATGGCTACACCTTC CASRTYSYGYTF
13 TRBJ1-1 TRBV28 - few TGTGCCAGCAGTACCCAAAATACGGGTGAAGCTTTCTTT CASSTQNTGEAFF
15 TRBJ1-1 TRBV5-1 - - TGCGCCAGCAGCTTTTCAGGGGTTGAGGACACTGAAGCTTTCTTT CASSFSGVEDTEAFF
14 TRBJ1-6 TRBV7-2 - once TGTGCCAGCAGCTTCATCCCCCCCAATTCACCCCTCCACTTT CASSFIPPNSPLHF
15 TRBJ2-2 TRBV7-2 - - TGTGCCAGCAGCTTGGGGCGAGGCAACACCGGGGAGCTGTTTTTT CASSLGRGNTGELFF
14 TRBJ2-1 TRBV6-5 - - TGTGCCAGCAGTTACCGGGGACCCTACAATGAGCAGTTCTTC CASSYRGPYNEQFF
13 TRBJ2-6 TRBV27 - - TGTGCCAGCGCTACCTTGGCGGCCAACGTCCTGACTTTC CASATLAANVLTF
12 TRBJ1-5 TRBV12-3/TRBV12-4 - - TGTGCCAGCAGTTTAGCGGATCAGCCCCAGCATTTT CASSLADQPQHF
14 TRBJ1-3 TRBV5-6 - once TGTGCCAGCAGCTTGAGCAACTCTGGAAACACCATATATTTT CASSLSNSGNTIYF
14 TRBJ2-7 TRBV9 - - TGTGCCAGCAGCGAGTATCCCGGGTTGGGCGAGCAGTACTTC CASSEYPGLGEQYF
17 TRBJ2-3 TRBV5-4 - - TGTGCCAGCAGCTTACACAGACCAGGGATGAGAACAGATACGCAGTATTTT CASSLHRPGMRTDTQYF
16 TRBJ2-2 TRBV5-1 TRBD1 - TGCGCCAGCAGCCGGGGGACAGGGGAATACACCGGGGAGCTGTTTTTT CASSRGTGEYTGELFF
15 TRBJ1-4 TRBV2 - - TGTGCCAGCAGTTTACAGGGTGGCGGAGTTGAAAAACTGTTTTTT CASSLQGGGVEKLFF
14 TRBJ2-2 TRBV28 TRBD2 - TGTGCCAGCACCTCACTAGCGGACACCGGGGAGCTGTTTTTT CASTSLADTGELFF